Given below is one T cell receptor beta chain in context. Its specificity is not known. This sample stems from a study of cytomegalovirus exposure and HLA in healthy donors. Study-wide results and caveats: Presence/absence results assume similar sequencing depth per donor, which may not hold. There were 160 or so TCR beta chains listed as cytomegalovirus-associated.

Per germline, CDR1 SGHTA and CDR2 FQGNSA. The CDR3 spans 14 residues. V gave up 1 base and J gave up 4 bases, with 10 bases separating them. With 60 Vbeta and 13 Jbeta primers, the PCR was carried out. TCRdb keeps only in-frame clones here, not all; method: immunoSEQ multiplex PCR. The sample lists about 90,000 clones, around 84% occurring once. V and J are TRBV7-2 and TRBJ2-5; TRBD2 is a possible D gene (5 bases). Sequenced input: PBMCs. This TCR came from a woman between 40 and 50 years old in good health and CMV-seropositive. The CDR3 region has the DNA TGTGCCAGCAGCTTAGTATTTGGAGGAGAGACCCAGTACTTC. Translating it yields CASSLVFGGETQYF. The whole variable domain, remainder taken from reference TRBV7-2 and TRBJ2-5, is GAGVSQSPSNKVTEKGKDVELRCDPISGHTALYWYRQSLGQGLEFLIYFQGNSAPDKSGLPSDRFSAERTGGSVSTLTIQRTQQEDSAVYLCASSLVFGGETQYFGPGTRLLVL.